The 12 T cell receptor beta chains given below trace back to one sample, sequenced in a study of blood T cell repertoires in COVID-19. Sequencing was performed with immunoSEQ multiplex PCR; in TCRdb, only in-frame clones are kept and a portion is missing. The table records approximately 290,000 clones, under 85% of them present only once. What was sequenced was peripheral blood. The source of these receptors is a human donor with COVID-19, enrolled during active disease. The donor label of this sample is uncertain.

This clone was found once. V and J are TRBV7-2 and TRBJ2-3; perhaps TRBD2 as D (6 bases). The germline V and J ends were trimmed by 5 bases and 1 base, with 19 bases remaining between them. The CDR3 has 17 amino acids. The germline gives CDR1 SGHTA, CDR2 FQGNSA. CDR3 nucleotides: TGTGCCAGCAGCCCCTCGAGCACGGGAGTCGGCACAGATACGCAGTATTTT. Its protein product is CASSPSSTGVGTDTQYF.

The chain joins TRBV29-1 to TRBJ1-2; 7 nucleotides match TRBD1. The CDR3 runs 15 residues. The germline gives CDR1 SQVTM, CDR2 ANQGSEA. Unmatched junction bases numbered 15, after V lost 7 bases and J lost 4 bases. The CDR3 here is CSAGLRRQGLYGYTF. Here the CDR3 DNA reads TGCAGCGCCGGCTTACGACGACAGGGCCTCTATGGCTACACCTTC.

This clone was picked up one time. The rearrangement joins TRBV10-1 to TRBJ1-1, with 10 nucleotides matching TRBD1. This CDR3 contains 15 residues. V trimming: 6 bases; J trimming: 0 bases; junction bases outside the gene matches: 4. Germline CDR1 is WNHNN and CDR2 is SYGVQD (reference sequence). CDR3 residues: CASRPGQGLNTEAFF. The CDR3, as DNA: TGCGCCAGCAGACCGGGACAGGGGTTGAACACTGAAGCTTTCTTT.

This chain links TRBV6-5 with TRBJ2-7; TRBD2 agrees at 11 bases. The CDR3 sequence is 16 residues long. The germline CDR1 and CDR2 sequences are MNHEY and SVGAGI. V lost 0 bases and J lost 3; bases outside the gene matches: 4. The chain's CDR3 is CASSYSGLAGGYEQYF. The CDR3 DNA reads TGTGCCAGCAGTTACTCGGGCCTAGCGGGAGGCTACGAGCAGTACTTC.

The chain links TRBV18 to TRBJ1-2; the match to TRBD1 covers 9 bases. CDR1 is KGHSH, CDR2 LQKENI, per germline. V lost 3 bases and J lost 5; bases outside the gene matches: 4. The CDR3 totals 14 residues. CDR3 region: CASSPDRGGYGYTF. The CDR3 coding sequence is TGTGCCAGCTCACCGGACAGGGGTGGATATGGCTACACCTTC.

This clone was found once. The chain carries TRBV30 and TRBJ1-1; D is perhaps TRBD1 (6 bases). The V end was cut by 5 bases, the J end by 0 bases, with 7 bases between. In germline, CDR1 is GTSNPN, CDR2 SVGIG (reference sequence). The CDR3 has 12 residues. The CDR3 DNA reads as TGTGCCTGGGGACAGATGAACACTGAAGCTTTCTTT. Translated: CAWGQMNTEAFF.

Turning to this clone: Other DNA sequences within the sample encode an identical CDR3. The CDR3 DNA is TGTGCCAGCAGTGAGGCGAGGCGCACTGAAGCTTTCTTT. Translating it yields CASSEARRTEAFF. The V and J genes are TRBV6-1 and TRBJ1-1; D is uncertain. The CDR3 consists of 13 residues. Germline loops: CDR1 MNHNS, CDR2 SASEGT. Trimming stripped 3 bases from V and 4 bases from J, with 9 bases between.

The rearrangement uses TRBV5-1 and TRBJ2-3, with 10 bases aligning to TRBD2. The CDR3 is 16 amino acids. Germline loops: CDR1 SGHRS, CDR2 YFSETQ. Trimming at V came to 4 bases and at J to 4 bases, leaving 9 bases not matched to a gene. This CDR3 reads CASSTGLAVSADTQYF. CDR3 nucleotide sequence: TGCGCCAGCAGCACCGGACTAGCGGTTTCGGCAGATACGCAGTATTTT.

CDR3: CASIPGQGRGGYTF. The CDR3 bases are TGTGCCAGCATCCCGGGACAGGGGAGGGGTGGCTACACCTTC. J is TRBJ1-2 and V is TRBV6-6, with TRBD1 identical over 10 bases. Per germline, CDR1 MNHNY and CDR2 SVGAGI (reference sequence). The CDR3 spans 14 residues. V shed 7 bases and J 7 bases; nucleotides not matched to a gene: 9.

The chain has TRBV7-2 and TRBJ1-1; TRBD1 agrees at 10 bases. Trimming removed 5 bases from V and 3 bases from J; junction bases left unmatched: 12. CDR3 length: 17 residues. Germline values: CDR1 SGHTA, CDR2 FQGNSA. DNA of the CDR3: TGTGCCAGCAGCCGGGGGGTGGTGACAGGGGGCGACACTGAAGCTTTCTTT. Encoded protein: CASSRGVVTGGDTEAFF.

Details on this clone: Its ends do not fully match the called genes, so a read error is possible. The rearrangement links TRBV7-7 to TRBJ2-7; 12 bases are a match to TRBD2. CDR3 length: 15 amino acids. CDR1 SSHAT and CDR2 FNYEAQ come from the germline V gene (reference sequence). The CDR3 sequence: CASSDGLAGTHEQYF. The CDR3 DNA sequence: TGTGCTAGCAGCGACGGACTAGCGGGAACCCACGAGCAGTACTTC.

The chain recombines TRBV5-1 with TRBJ2-4, with 15 bases matching TRBD2. The J segment lost 5 bases and the V segment lost 4 bases, leaving 10 bases of the junction unmatched. This CDR3 has 18 residues. The germline CDR1 and CDR2 sequences are SGHRS and YFSETQ. The CDR3 DNA is TGCGCCAGCAGCCCCGGACTAGCGGGAGGGCGAGGGGAAAACATTCAGTACTTC. This codes for CASSPGLAGGRGENIQYF.